This T cell receptor beta chain was recovered during a study of blood T cell repertoires in COVID-19. Study background: The samples span acute and convalescent COVID-19 from the United States, Italy and Spain. T cells, B-cell-depleted T cells, or PBMCs supplied cDNA or gDNA.

Authors' methods: Estimation of nucleated cell counts was performed using reference gene primer amplification. Clones were read by immunoSEQ multiplex PCR, and TCRdb kept only the in-frame ones, dropping some. From that table come the V and J calls and clone size; the DNA was used to work out D and trimming. Altogether about 100,000 clones are present, 84% being singletons, with the ten largest covering roughly 17%. The CDR3 runs to 15 residues. Trimming cost V 7 bases and J 1 base; bases outside gene matches: 7. The germline CDR1 and CDR2 sequences are MNHEY and SVGAGI. The sample was peripheral blood. J is TRBJ1-5 and V is TRBV6-5, with 7 bases matching TRBD1. The sequence was obtained from a woman aged 60-70 years with acute or convalescent COVID-19. CDR3 sequence: CASKDRIGSNQPQHF. The CDR3 DNA sequence: TGTGCCAGCAAGGACAGGATAGGGAGCAATCAGCCCCAGCATTTT.